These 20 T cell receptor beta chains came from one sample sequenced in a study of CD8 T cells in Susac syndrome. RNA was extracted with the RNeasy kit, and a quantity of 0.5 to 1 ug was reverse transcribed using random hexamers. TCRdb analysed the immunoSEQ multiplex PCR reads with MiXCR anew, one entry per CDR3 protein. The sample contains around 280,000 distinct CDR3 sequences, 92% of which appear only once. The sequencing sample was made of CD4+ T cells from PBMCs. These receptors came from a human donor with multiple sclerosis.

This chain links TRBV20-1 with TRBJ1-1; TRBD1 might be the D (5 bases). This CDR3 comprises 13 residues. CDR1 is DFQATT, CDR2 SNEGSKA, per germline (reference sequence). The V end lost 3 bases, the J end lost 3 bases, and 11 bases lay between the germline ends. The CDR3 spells CSASSETDTEAFF. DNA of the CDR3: TGCAGTGCTAGTTCAGAGACAGACACTGAAGCTTTCTTT.

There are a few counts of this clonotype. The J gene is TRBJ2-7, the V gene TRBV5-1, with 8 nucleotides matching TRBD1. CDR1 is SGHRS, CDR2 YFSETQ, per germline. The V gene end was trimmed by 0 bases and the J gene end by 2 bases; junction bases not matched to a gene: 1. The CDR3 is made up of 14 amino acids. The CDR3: CASSLDRGAYEQYF. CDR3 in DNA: TGCGCCAGCAGCTTGGACAGGGGGGCCTACGAGCAGTACTTC. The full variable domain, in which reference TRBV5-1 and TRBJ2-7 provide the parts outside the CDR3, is KAGVTQTPRYLIKTRGQQVTLSCSPISGHRSVSWYQQTPGQGLQFLFEYFSETQRNKGNFPGRFSGRQFSNSRSEMNVSTLELGDSALYLCASSLDRGAYEQYFGPGTRLTVT.

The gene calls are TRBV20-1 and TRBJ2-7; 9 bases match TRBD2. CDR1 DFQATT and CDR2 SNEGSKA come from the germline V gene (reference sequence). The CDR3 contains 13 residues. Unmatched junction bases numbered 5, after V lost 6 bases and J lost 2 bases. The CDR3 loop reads CSAQRGVAYEQYF. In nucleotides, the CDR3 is TGCAGTGCCCAGCGGGGGGTCGCCTACGAGCAGTACTTC.

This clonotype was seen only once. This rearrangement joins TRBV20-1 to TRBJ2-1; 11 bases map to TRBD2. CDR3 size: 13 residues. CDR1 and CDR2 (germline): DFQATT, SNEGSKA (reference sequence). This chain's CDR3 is CKPTSGTYNEQFF. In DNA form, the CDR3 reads TGCAAACCGACTAGCGGGACTTACAATGAGCAGTTCTTC.

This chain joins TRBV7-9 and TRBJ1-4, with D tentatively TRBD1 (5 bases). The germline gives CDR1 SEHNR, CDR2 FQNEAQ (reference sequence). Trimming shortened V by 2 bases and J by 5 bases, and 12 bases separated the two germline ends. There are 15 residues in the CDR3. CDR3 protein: CASSLWSGWNEKLFF. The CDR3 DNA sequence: TGTGCCAGCAGCTTATGGTCAGGGTGGAATGAAAAACTGTTTTTT.

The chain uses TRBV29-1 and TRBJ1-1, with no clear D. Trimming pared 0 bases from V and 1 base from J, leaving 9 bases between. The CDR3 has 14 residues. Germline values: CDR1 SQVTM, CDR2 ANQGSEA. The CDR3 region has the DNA TGCAGCGTTGAAGATCTCATACAGAACACTGAAGCTTTCTTT. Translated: CSVEDLIQNTEAFF.

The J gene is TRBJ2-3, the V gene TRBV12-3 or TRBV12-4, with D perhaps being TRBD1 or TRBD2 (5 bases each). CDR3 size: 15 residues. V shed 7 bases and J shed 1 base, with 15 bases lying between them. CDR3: CASIRDLGRTDTQYF. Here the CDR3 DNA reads TGTGCCAGCATTAGGGACCTTGGTCGCACAGATACGCAGTATTTT.

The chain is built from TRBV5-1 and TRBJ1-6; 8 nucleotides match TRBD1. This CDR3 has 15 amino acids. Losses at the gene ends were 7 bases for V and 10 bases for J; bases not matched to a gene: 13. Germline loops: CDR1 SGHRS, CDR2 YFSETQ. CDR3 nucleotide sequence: TGCGCCAGCTCATTGGGGGGAACAGGGGGATCACCCCTCCACTTT. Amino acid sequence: CASSLGGTGGSPLHF. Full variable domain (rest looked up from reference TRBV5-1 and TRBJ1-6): KAGVTQTPRYLIKTRGQQVTLSCSPISGHRSVSWYQQTPGQGLQFLFEYFSETQRNKGNFPGRFSGRQFSNSRSEMNVSTLELGDSALYLCASSLGGTGGSPLHFGNGTRLTVT.

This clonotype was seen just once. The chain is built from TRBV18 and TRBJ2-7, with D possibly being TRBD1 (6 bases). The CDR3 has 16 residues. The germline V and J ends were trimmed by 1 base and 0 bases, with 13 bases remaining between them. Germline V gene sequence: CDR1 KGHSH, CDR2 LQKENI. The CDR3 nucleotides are TGTGCCAGCTCACCACGTATGGGGACAAACTCCTACGAGCAGTACTTC. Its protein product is CASSPRMGTNSYEQYF.

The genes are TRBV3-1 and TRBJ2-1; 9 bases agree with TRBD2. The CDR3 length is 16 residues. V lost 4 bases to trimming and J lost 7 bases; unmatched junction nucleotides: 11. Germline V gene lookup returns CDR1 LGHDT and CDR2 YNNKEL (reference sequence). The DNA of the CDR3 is TGTGCCAGCAGCCCAGGGAGACTAGCGGCTAGGAATGAGCAGTTCTTC. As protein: CASSPGRLAARNEQFF.

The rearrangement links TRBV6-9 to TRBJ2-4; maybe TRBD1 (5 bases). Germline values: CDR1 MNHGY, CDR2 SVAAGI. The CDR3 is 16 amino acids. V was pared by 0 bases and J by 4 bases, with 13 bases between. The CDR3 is CASSYSTATTKNIQYF. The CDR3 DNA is TGTGCCAGCAGTTATTCGACAGCTACGACAAAAAACATTCAGTACTTC.

The CDR3 coding sequence is TGCGCCAGCAGCGCGGCGCCGAACACTGAAGCTTTCTTT. This encodes CASSAAPNTEAFF. The J gene is TRBJ1-1, the V gene TRBV5-1; D remains ambiguous. This CDR3 is built from 13 residues. CDR1 SGHRS and CDR2 YFSETQ come from the germline V gene. Deletions cut 4 bases from V and 1 base from J, with 8 bases between. The full variable domain, rest sourced from reference TRBV5-1 and TRBJ1-1, is KAGVTQTPRYLIKTRGQQVTLSCSPISGHRSVSWYQQTPGQGLQFLFEYFSETQRNKGNFPGRFSGRQFSNSRSEMNVSTLELGDSALYLCASSAAPNTEAFFGQGTRLTVV.

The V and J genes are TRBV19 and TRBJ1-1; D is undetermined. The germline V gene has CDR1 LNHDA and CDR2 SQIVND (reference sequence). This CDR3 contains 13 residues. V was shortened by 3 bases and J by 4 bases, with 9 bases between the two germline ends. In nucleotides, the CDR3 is TGTGCCAGTAGTATGGGTCAGCTCACTGAAGCTTTCTTT. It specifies CASSMGQLTEAFF.

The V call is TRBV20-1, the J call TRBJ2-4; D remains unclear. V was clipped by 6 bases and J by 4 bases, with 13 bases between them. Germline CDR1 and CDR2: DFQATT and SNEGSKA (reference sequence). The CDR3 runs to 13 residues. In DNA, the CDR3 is TGCAGTGCGGATGGATATCTAAAAAACATTCAGTACTTC. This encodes CSADGYLKNIQYF.

CDR3 loop: CAWTGQANTEAFF. CDR3 coding DNA: TGTGCCTGGACGGGACAGGCGAACACTGAAGCTTTCTTT. The rearrangement uses TRBV30 and TRBJ1-1, with 8 nucleotides matching TRBD1. This CDR3 comprises 13 residues. Germline V lookup: CDR1 GTSNPN, CDR2 SVGIG (reference sequence). With 4 bases clipped from V and 1 base from J, the junction kept 2 bases outside the gene matches.

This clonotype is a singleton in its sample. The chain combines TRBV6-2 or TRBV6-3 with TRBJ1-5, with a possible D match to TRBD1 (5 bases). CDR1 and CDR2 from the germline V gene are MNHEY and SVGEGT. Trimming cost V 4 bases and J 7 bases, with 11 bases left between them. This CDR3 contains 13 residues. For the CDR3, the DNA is TGTGCCAGCAGTTCGGAAGGGGAGCAGCCCCAGCATTTT. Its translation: CASSSEGEQPQHF.

The CDR3 protein is CASSLGQGLGYTF. CDR3 nucleotides: TGTGCCAGCAGTTTAGGGCAGGGCCTTGGCTACACCTTC. V usage is TRBV12-3 or TRBV12-4 and J usage is TRBJ1-2; D perhaps matches TRBD1 (5 bases). This CDR3 region has 13 residues. The V end was cut by 1 base, the J end by 7 bases, with 10 bases between.

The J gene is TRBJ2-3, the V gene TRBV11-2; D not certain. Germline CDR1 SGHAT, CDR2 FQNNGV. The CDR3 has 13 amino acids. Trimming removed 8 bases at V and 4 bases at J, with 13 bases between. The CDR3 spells CASGSLYPDTQYF. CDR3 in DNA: TGTGCCAGCGGCAGCTTATACCCAGATACGCAGTATTTT. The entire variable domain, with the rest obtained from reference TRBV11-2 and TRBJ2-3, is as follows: EAGVAQSPRYKIIEKRQSVAFWCNPISGHATLYWYQQILGQGPKLLIQFQNNGVVDDSQLPKDRFSAERLKGVDSTLKIQPAKLEDSAVYLCASGSLYPDTQYFGPGTRLTVL.

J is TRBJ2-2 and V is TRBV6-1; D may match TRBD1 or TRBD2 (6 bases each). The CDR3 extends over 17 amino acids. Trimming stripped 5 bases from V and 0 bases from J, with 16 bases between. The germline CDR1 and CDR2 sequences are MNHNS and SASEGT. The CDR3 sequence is CASSPPYGGANTGELFF. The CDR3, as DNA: TGTGCCAGCAGTCCCCCCTACGGGGGCGCGAACACCGGGGAGCTGTTTTTT.

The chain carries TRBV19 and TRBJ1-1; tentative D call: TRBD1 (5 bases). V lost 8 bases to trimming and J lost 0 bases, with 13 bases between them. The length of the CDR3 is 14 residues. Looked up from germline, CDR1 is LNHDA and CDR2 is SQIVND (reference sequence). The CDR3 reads CASGLGGMNTEAFF. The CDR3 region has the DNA TGTGCCAGTGGCCTCGGGGGGATGAACACTGAAGCTTTCTTT.